This is a list of T cell receptor beta chains from one sample in a study of blood T cell repertoires in COVID-19. Data came from immunoSEQ multiplex PCR; TCRdb stores just in-frame clones and leaves some out. This sample carries fewer than 250,000 clones, around 85% of them seen once, and the ten largest clones take 3.2%. Sequenced sample: PBMCs or T cells enriched from blood (not recorded which). The receptor set was obtained from a woman in her thirties who had recovered from COVID-19. CDR3s include the opening cysteine and the closing phenylalanine or tryptophan. The order of the fields is CDR3 protein, CDR3 DNA, V gene, D gene, J gene, clone size. The D gene is left open where the match is weak. Some rows mark clone size as missing; the rest say once, few, many or name a class of expanded clone.

CDR3: CASSSEAVAKNIQYF
DNA: TGTGCCAGCAGTTCGGAGGCTGTGGCCAAAAACATTCAGTACTTC
V: TRBV2
D: -
J: TRBJ2-4
size: -

CDR3: CASSTGGGIGTEAFF
DNA: TGTGCCAGCAGCACGGGGGGAGGGATAGGCACTGAAGCTTTCTTT
V: TRBV21-1
D: -
J: TRBJ1-1
size: -

CDR3: CASSTSESPNSPLHF
DNA: TGTGCCAGCAGCACCTCGGAGAGCCCCAATTCACCCCTCCACTTT
V: TRBV6-4
D: -
J: TRBJ1-6
size: once

CDR3: CASSTIRGPVNSPLHF
DNA: TGTGCCAGCAGTACAATCAGGGGGCCAGTAAATTCACCCCTCCACTTT
V: TRBV28
D: TRBD1
J: TRBJ1-6
size: -

CDR3: CASSYSRRGPYEQYF
DNA: TGTGCCAGCAGTTACTCGAGGCGGGGCCCCTACGAGCAGTACTTC
V: TRBV6-5
D: -
J: TRBJ2-7
size: few

CDR3: CASSYRQGIYGYTF
DNA: TGTGCCAGCAGTTACCGACAGGGAATCTATGGCTACACCTTC
V: TRBV28
D: TRBD1
J: TRBJ1-2
size: -

CDR3: CASGGGSTDTQYF
DNA: TGTGCCAGCGGGGGCGGGAGCACAGATACGCAGTATTTT
V: TRBV28
D: -
J: TRBJ2-3
size: -

CDR3: CASSLAGLAATSTDTQYF
DNA: TGCGCCAGCAGCTTGGCTGGGCTAGCGGCAACTAGCACAGATACGCAGTATTTT
V: TRBV5-1
D: TRBD2
J: TRBJ2-3
size: -

CDR3: CASSQDRDSANTGELFF
DNA: TGCGCCAGCAGCCAAGACCGAGACTCCGCGAACACCGGGGAGCTGTTTTTT
V: TRBV4-1
D: -
J: TRBJ2-2
size: -

CDR3: CASSPSGGTEAFF
DNA: TGTGCCAGTAGTCCCTCCGGGGGGACTGAAGCTTTCTTT
V: TRBV19
D: -
J: TRBJ1-1
size: -

CDR3: CASSPIRDPGIRDQYF
DNA: TGTGCCAGCAGCCCAATCCGGGATCCCGGAATTAGGGACCAGTACTTC
V: TRBV11-2
D: -
J: TRBJ2-5
size: -

CDR3: CASSQILRGPGNTIYF
DNA: TGTGCCAGCAGCCAGATCCTCAGGGGGCCCGGAAACACCATATATTTT
V: TRBV7-2
D: TRBD1
J: TRBJ1-3
size: -

CDR3: CASSRGQWSYGYTF
DNA: TGTGCCAGCAGTCGCGGACAGTGGAGCTATGGCTACACCTTC
V: TRBV27
D: -
J: TRBJ1-2
size: once

CDR3: CASKGFGYQETQYF
DNA: TGTGCCAGTAAGGGGTTCGGATACCAAGAGACCCAGTACTTC
V: TRBV19
D: -
J: TRBJ2-5
size: -

CDR3: CASTGGLAYYEQYF
DNA: TGTGCCAGCACCGGCGGGCTAGCCTACTACGAGCAGTACTTC
V: TRBV28
D: -
J: TRBJ2-7
size: -

CDR3: CASSPWEAPDYGYTF
DNA: TGTGCCAGCTCACCATGGGAGGCTCCTGACTATGGCTACACCTTC
V: TRBV18
D: -
J: TRBJ1-2
size: -

CDR3: CASSLGGSGIPNTGELFF
DNA: TGTGCCAGCAGCTTGGGTGGTAGCGGGATACCGAACACCGGGGAGCTGTTTTTT
V: TRBV5-8
D: TRBD2
J: TRBJ2-2
size: -

CDR3: CASSVVGQGGAEAFF
DNA: TGTGCCAGCAGCGTAGTAGGACAGGGTGGGGCTGAAGCTTTCTTT
V: TRBV9
D: TRBD1
J: TRBJ1-1
size: -

CDR3: CASIYFWGQGDSPLHF
DNA: TGTGCCAGCATTTATTTTTGGGGACAGGGAGATTCACCCCTCCACTTT
V: TRBV2
D: TRBD1
J: TRBJ1-6
size: once

CDR3: CASSPLGYEQYF
DNA: TGTGCCAGCTCACCGCTAGGTTACGAGCAGTACTTC
V: TRBV18
D: -
J: TRBJ2-7
size: -

CDR3: CASSHTFDSQSQETQYF
DNA: TGTGCCAGCAGCCATACTTTTGACTCGCAGTCCCAAGAGACCCAGTACTTC
V: TRBV14
D: -
J: TRBJ2-5
size: -

CDR3: CASSPNKGDEQYF
DNA: TGTGCCAGCTCACCTAATAAAGGGGACGAGCAGTACTTC
V: TRBV18
D: -
J: TRBJ2-7
size: -

CDR3: CASSTRGRDRDSEAFF
DNA: TGTGCCAGTAGTACCCGAGGCCGGGACAGGGACTCGGAAGCTTTCTTT
V: TRBV19
D: TRBD1
J: TRBJ1-1
size: once

CDR3: CASTYTGNTEAFF
DNA: TGTGCCAGCACCTATACAGGGAACACTGAAGCTTTCTTT
V: TRBV18
D: -
J: TRBJ1-1
size: -

CDR3: CASSFTGRVTEAFF
DNA: TGTGCCAGCAGCTTTACAGGGAGGGTCACTGAAGCTTTCTTT
V: TRBV7-2
D: -
J: TRBJ1-1
size: -

CDR3: CASSPGGNTEAFF
DNA: TGTGCCAGCAGTCCCGGGGGGAATACTGAAGCTTTCTTT
V: TRBV28
D: -
J: TRBJ1-1
size: -